These T cell receptor beta chains were read from a single sample in a study of blood T cells in healthy people across ages. TCRdb analysed the 5' RACE reads with MiXCR anew, one entry per CDR3 protein. The sample gives more than 900,000 distinct CDR3 sequences, roughly 24% of which show up once; about 0.69% is in the top ten. The sample was also linked to a second study, of T cells of mothers and their children.

Sequenced: blood. The receptors stem from a girl under 10 years old in good health. Each CDR3 is given without its conserved first and last residue. Clone size is not always given. Where it is, it says once, few, many or a class for expanded clones.

v_gene,abundance,CDR3aa
TRBV29-1,NA,SVDGRGGTDTQY
TRBV20-1,NA,SARDGDRGLIEQF
TRBV5-1,NA,ASSLASLAGVSLEQY
TRBV6-1,once,VSRRGTLFNEKLF
TRBV27,NA,ASSLTWAGRGYEQY
TRBV7-2,NA,ASSLSPGPGSVKHRGYT
TRBV5-1,NA,ASSAGWLSDNEQF
TRBV11-2,few,ASSLGGLVNEQF
TRBV28,NA,ASSSLAEETRY
TRBV12-3/TRBV12-4,few,ASSFRTGGQETQY
TRBV29-1,NA,SAAAPNYGYT
TRBV4-2,few,ASSQVPASTGELF
TRBV3-1,few,ASSPDTLAGGINEQF
TRBV29-1,NA,SVVGASGGVDTQY
TRBV27,few,ASSNKGGATDTQY
TRBV5-6,NA,ASSQTHRDIEKLF
TRBV29-1,NA,SVVQGPAQPQH
TRBV5-1,NA,ASTYPGRGPGEQY
TRBV4-1,NA,ASSQDTQLNYGYT
TRBV24-1,many,ATSDTGYQF
TRBV9,few,ASSAGTSGSETQY
TRBV2,NA,ASSAGTDTDTQY
TRBV5-4,NA,ASRLGQTLSEAF
TRBV20-1,few,SATDNFNTEAF
TRBV6-1,NA,ASTLSRNFYEQY
TRBV11-2,NA,ASSFQGEGF
TRBV3-1,few,ASSHRGSEQF
TRBV7-8,NA,ASNQGGGSSNTGELS